This TCR beta chain stems from a study of blood T cell repertoires in COVID-19 (dated by TCRdb to the early 2020s). A note on the overall study: Samples covering the acute and convalescent phases of COVID-19 were provided by collaborators in the United States, Italy and Spain. The prospective study material was composed of cDNA or gDNA derived from T cells, B-cell-depleted T cells, or PBMCs. Subjects who had been exposed to COVID-19, were actively infected with it, or had recovered from it provided the deeply sampled blood TCRbeta repertoires that made up the dataset. The repertoires were released in a freely available public database meant as a resource for research on the immune response to SARS-CoV-2. Samples came from the ongoing ImmuneRACE study (first 160 participants) plus 1,254 subjects from 6 global collaborators. Nearly every sample came with metadata listing a de-identified subject ID, COVID-19 status, age in years and sex. Where HLA class I and class II types were available, the types were taken from metadata supplied by the sample provider, not from assay-based typing. Results the study describes overall, beyond this receptor: Clinical and demographic metadata were provided uncurated, with the amount varying by source and participant.

Including cysteine and phenylalanine, the CDR3 has 12 amino acids. Only CDR3 DNA is held: 36 bases, read in frame from base 1. From the germline V gene (reference sequence), CDR1 is MNHNY and CDR2 is SVGAGI. V and J are truncated by 6 bases and 3 bases respectively, leaving an intervening sequence of 6 bases. As for this clone: No cognate antigen has been identified for it. No quality values exist for individual bases; no much larger clone is one base distant.

In the prospective study, participants were about 18 to 89 years old, resided in around 25 geographic areas of the United States, and were enrolled through a virtual design. To assign participants to cohorts, the prospective study relied on clinical history that participants themselves reported in a screening survey and a study questionnaire. Recovered participants in ImmuneRACE Cohort 3 were defined by two consecutive negative NP/OP PCR tests, clearance by a healthcare professional, or resolution of symptoms. In the prospective study, whole blood, serum and a nasopharyngeal or oropharyngeal swab were collected from each participant by mobile phlebotomists. Over a roughly 2-month period, participants in the prospective study had the option of providing additional blood draws and questionnaires. Blood samples from the prospective study were shipped frozen or at room temperature prior to DNA extraction.

TCRbeta CDR3 regions were amplified from genomic DNA using the immunoSEQ Assay, a bias-controlled multiplex PCR. The published analysis was carried out like this. Nucleated cell counts per sample were estimated from amplification of reference gene primers within the assay. To quantify the absolute abundance of each unique TCRbeta CDR3 rearrangement, sequence reads were collapsed and filtered. Productive Simpson clonality was computed per sample as the square root of Simpson's diversity index over productive rearrangements. Imported from immuneACCESS, the table was reduced by TCRdb to in-frame sequences with V and J called. These copies leave out some clones; in studies compared against another copy, an unresolved V gene accounts for under half, and the cause of the remainder is not known. For V, J and clone size, that table is used; D and trimming come from the DNA. The sample table records 450,000 to 500,000 clones; about 88% of these occur just once. 8.3% of the sample goes to the ten largest clones.

The clonotype comes from a woman aged 55-69 years who had recovered from COVID-19. The specimen was PBMCs or T cells enriched from blood (not recorded which). In this chain, TRBV6-6 is recombined with TRBJ1-3, with the D gene not confidently named. The nucleotides read TGTGCCAGCAGCACAGTTGGAAACACCATATATTTT. The resulting protein is CASSTVGNTIYF.